Sequencing of this TCR beta chain was carried out in a study of vaccination and CD4 T cells after COVID-19. About the research overall: Median time from second vaccine dose to sampling was 60 to 80 days (14 to 241). Researchers took samples from a few convalescent patients on day 14 and on days 161 to 241 after vaccination.

Time point meaning: late sampling 161 to 241 days after vaccination in three convalescent patients. One entry per CDR3 protein results from TCRdb running MiXCR on the PCR reads. The table records approximately 30,000 distinct CDR3 sequences, around 53% of them present only once. This clonotype was recorded a few times. V was pared by 0 bases and J by 1 base, with 5 bases between. This CDR3 is 14 amino acids long. Germline V gene sequence: CDR1 MNHEY, CDR2 SVGAGI. This clonotype originated in a human donor who had recovered from COVID-19. The source material was CD4+ T cells from blood, sampled about 7 months after SARS-CoV-2 vaccination. The J gene is TRBJ2-3, the V gene TRBV6-5; no clear D gene. CDR3 DNA: TGTGCCAGCAGTTACTCTGCCGGCACAGATACGCAGTATTTT. Amino acid sequence: CASSYSAGTDTQYF.